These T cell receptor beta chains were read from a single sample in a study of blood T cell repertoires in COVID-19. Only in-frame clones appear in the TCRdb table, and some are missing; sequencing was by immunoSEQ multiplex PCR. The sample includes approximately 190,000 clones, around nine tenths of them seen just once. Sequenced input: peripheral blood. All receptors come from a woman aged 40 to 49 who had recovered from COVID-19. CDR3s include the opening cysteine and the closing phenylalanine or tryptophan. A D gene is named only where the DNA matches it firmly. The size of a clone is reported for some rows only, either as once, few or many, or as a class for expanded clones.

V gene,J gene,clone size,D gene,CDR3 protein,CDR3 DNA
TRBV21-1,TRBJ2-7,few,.,CASSKQRTGPEQYF,TGTGCCAGCAGCAAACAGAGGACAGGACCGGAGCAGTACTTC
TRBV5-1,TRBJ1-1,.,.,CASNLGNTEAFF,TGCGCCAGCAACCTCGGGAACACTGAAGCTTTCTTT
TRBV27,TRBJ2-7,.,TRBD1,CASSLLRGQGPSYEQYF,TGTGCCAGCAGTTTATTGCGAGGACAGGGGCCCTCCTACGAGCAGTACTTC
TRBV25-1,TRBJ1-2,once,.,CASSEGTWGYTF,TGTGCCAGCAGTGAAGGGACTTGGGGCTACACCTTC
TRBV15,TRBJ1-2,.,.,CATSLGGAYGYTF,TGTGCCACCAGCCTGGGGGGGGCATATGGCTACACCTTC
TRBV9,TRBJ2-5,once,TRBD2,CASTTNSGEIQETQYF,TGTGCCAGCACCACGAATAGCGGGGAAATTCAAGAGACCCAGTACTTC
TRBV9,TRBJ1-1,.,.,CASSVAIGASEAFF,TGTGCCAGCAGCGTAGCTATCGGTGCCTCCGAAGCTTTCTTT
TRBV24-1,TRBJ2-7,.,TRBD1,CATESGTASSYEQYF,TGTGCCACCGAATCCGGGACAGCGAGCTCCTACGAGCAGTACTTC
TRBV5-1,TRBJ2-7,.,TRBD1,CASSLNTGGNEQYF,TGCGCCAGCAGCTTGAATACAGGGGGGAACGAGCAGTACTTC
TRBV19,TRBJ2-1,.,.,CASSMARENEQFF,TGTGCCAGTAGTATGGCTAGGGAGAATGAGCAGTTCTTC
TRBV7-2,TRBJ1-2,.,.,CASSERGGDGYTF,TGTGCCAGCAGCGAACGGGGGGGCGATGGCTACACCTTC
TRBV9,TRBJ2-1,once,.,CASSARSGTSYNEQFF,TGTGCCAGCAGCGCCCGTAGCGGAACCTCCTACAATGAGCAGTTCTTC
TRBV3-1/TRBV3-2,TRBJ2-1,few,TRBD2,CASSQDLPSLAAEQFF,TGTGCCAGCAGCCAAGATTTACCGTCCCTAGCGGCTGAGCAGTTCTTC
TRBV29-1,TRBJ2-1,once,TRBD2,CSVETLGDGRASDEQFF,TGCAGCGTCGAAACCCTCGGGGACGGGAGGGCCTCAGATGAGCAGTTCTTC
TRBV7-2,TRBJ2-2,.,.,CASSLLPGSNTGELFF,TGTGCCAGCAGCTTACTTCCGGGTTCGAACACCGGGGAGCTGTTTTTT
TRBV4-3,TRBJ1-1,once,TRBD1,CASSRGQGARGTEAFF,TGCGCCAGCAGCCGGGGACAGGGGGCTCGTGGCACTGAAGCTTTCTTT
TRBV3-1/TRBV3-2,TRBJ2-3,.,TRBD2,CASSPPSGSADTQYF,TGTGCCAGCAGCCCCCCTAGCGGGAGTGCAGATACGCAGTATTTT
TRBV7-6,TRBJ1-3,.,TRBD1,CASSAGQGGGNTIYF,TGTGCCAGCAGTGCCGGACAGGGAGGAGGAAACACCATATATTTT
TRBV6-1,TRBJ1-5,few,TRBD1,CASSEQGGQPQHF,TGTGCCAGCAGTGAACAGGGGGGTCAGCCCCAGCATTTT
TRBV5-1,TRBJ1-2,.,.,CASSLVFSELNYGYTF,TGCGCCAGCAGCTTGGTCTTTTCGGAGCTAAACTATGGCTACACCTTC
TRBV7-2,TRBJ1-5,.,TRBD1,CASSFPAGTEPHQPQHF,TGTGCCAGCAGCTTCCCCGCCGGGACAGAACCTCATCAGCCCCAGCATTTT
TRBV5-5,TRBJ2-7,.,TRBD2,CASSSRGGFFDTSVPYEQYF,TGTGCCAGCAGCTCCCGGGGGGGTTTTTTCGACACTAGTGTCCCCTACGAGCAGTACTTC
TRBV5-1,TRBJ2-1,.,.,CASSQSPGSSYNEQFF,TGCGCCAGCAGCCAGTCGCCGGGGAGCTCCTACAATGAGCAGTTCTTC
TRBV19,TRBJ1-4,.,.,CASSMSGVEKLFF,TGTGCCAGTAGTATGTCCGGTGTTGAAAAACTGTTTTTT
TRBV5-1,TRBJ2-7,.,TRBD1,CASSLGGTGVVEQYF,TGCGCCAGCAGCTTGGGAGGGACAGGGGTGGTCGAGCAGTACTTC
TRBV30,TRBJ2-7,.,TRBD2,CAWTDTLAGIYTSQYF,TGTGCCTGGACGGACACACTAGCGGGGATTTATACGAGCCAGTACTTC
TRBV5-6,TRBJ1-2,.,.,CASSEQDLYGYTF,TGTGCCAGCAGCGAACAGGACCTTTATGGCTACACCTTC
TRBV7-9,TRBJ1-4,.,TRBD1,CASSPLGTGDEKLFF,TGTGCCAGCAGCCCCCTGGGGACAGGGGATGAAAAACTGTTTTTT
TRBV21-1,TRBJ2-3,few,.,CASSNPRQSKIGTDTQYF,TGTGCCAGCAGCAATCCACGACAGTCCAAAATTGGCACAGATACGCAGTATTTT
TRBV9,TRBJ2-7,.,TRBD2,CASSVGGGSRANEQYF,TGTGCCAGCAGCGTAGGCGGCGGGAGTAGGGCGAACGAGCAGTACTTC
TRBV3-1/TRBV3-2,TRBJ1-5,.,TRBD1,CASSLGQGNQPQHF,TGTGCCAGCAGCTTGGGACAGGGGAATCAGCCCCAGCATTTT
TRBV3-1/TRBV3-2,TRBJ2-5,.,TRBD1,CASSQVGTGGFQETQYF,TGTGCCAGCAGCCAAGTAGGGACAGGGGGCTTTCAAGAGACCCAGTACTTC
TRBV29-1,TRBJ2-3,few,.,CSGRLGRTDTQYF,TGCAGCGGTAGACTAGGGCGCACAGATACGCAGTATTTT
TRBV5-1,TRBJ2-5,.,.,CASRKADGETQYF,TGCGCCAGCCGGAAGGCCGACGGGGAGACCCAGTACTTC
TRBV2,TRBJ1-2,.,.,CASSQLYGATNYGYTF,TGTGCCAGCAGCCAACTGTATGGGGCCACAAACTATGGCTACACCTTC
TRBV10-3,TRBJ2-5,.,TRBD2,CAISGQTSGRFETQYF,TGTGCCATCAGTGGCCAGACTAGCGGGAGGTTTGAGACCCAGTACTTC
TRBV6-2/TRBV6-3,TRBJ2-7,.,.,CASSFLWQGTNEQYF,TGTGCCAGCAGTTTCCTTTGGCAGGGGACAAACGAGCAGTACTTC
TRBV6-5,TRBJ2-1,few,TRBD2,CASSYGTSGNEQFF,TGTGCCAGCAGTTACGGGACTAGCGGAAATGAGCAGTTCTTC
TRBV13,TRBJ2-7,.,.,CASSTGRGEQYF,TGTGCCAGCAGCACCGGTAGAGGCGAGCAGTACTTC
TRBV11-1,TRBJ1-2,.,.,CASSLGGNHGYTF,TGTGCCAGCAGCTTGGGGGGAAATCATGGCTACACCTTC
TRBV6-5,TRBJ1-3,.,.,CASSYSSGSGNTIYF,TGTGCCAGCAGTTACTCCTCGGGGTCTGGAAACACCATATATTTT
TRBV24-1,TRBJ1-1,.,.,CATKTGTEAFF,TGTGCCACCAAAACAGGGACTGAAGCTTTCTTT
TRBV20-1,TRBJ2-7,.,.,CSASRGPLYEQYF,TGCAGTGCTAGTAGAGGGCCTCTCTACGAGCAGTACTTC
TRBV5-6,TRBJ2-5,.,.,CASSITGTQETQYF,TGTGCCAGCAGCATCACCGGGACTCAAGAGACCCAGTACTTC
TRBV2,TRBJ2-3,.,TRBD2,CASITGTSLSTDTQYF,TGTGCCAGCATTACCGGGACTAGCCTTAGCACAGATACGCAGTATTTT
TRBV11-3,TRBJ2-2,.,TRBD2,CASSLGGGRVGELFF,TGTGCCAGCAGCTTAGGTGGAGGGAGGGTCGGGGAGCTGTTTTTT
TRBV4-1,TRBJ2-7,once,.,CASSQERSYEQYF,TGCGCCAGCAGCCAAGAAAGGAGTTACGAGCAGTACTTC
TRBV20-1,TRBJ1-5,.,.,CSASKGGGNQPQHF,TGCAGTGCTAGTAAGGGGGGGGGTAATCAGCCCCAGCATTTT
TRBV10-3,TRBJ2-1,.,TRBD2,CAISGQASGSGEQFF,TGTGCCATCAGTGGTCAGGCTAGCGGGAGTGGTGAGCAGTTCTTC
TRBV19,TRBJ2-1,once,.,CASSNRLGRGSYNEQFF,TGTGCCAGTAGTAACCGATTGGGCCGGGGTAGCTACAATGAGCAGTTCTTC
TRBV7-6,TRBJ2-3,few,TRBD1,CASSGSGTETDTQYF,TGTGCCAGCAGCGGATCCGGGACAGAGACAGATACGCAGTATTTT
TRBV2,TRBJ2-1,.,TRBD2,CASTGVLAGNEQFF,TGTGCCAGCACCGGTGTTCTAGCGGGGAATGAGCAGTTCTTC
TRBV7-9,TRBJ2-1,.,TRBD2,CASSPSTSGYNEQFF,TGTGCCAGCAGCCCGTCGACTAGCGGCTACAATGAGCAGTTCTTC
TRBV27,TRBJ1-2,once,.,CASSFAGSNYGYTF,TGTGCCAGCAGTTTTGCGGGCTCTAACTATGGCTACACCTTC
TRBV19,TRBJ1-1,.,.,CASSIRGGDTEAFF,TGTGCCAGTAGTATAAGGGGAGGGGACACTGAAGCTTTCTTT